These 27 T cell receptor beta chains were sequenced from one sample in a study of radiation and T cells in renal cell carcinoma. Assay used: immunoSEQ multiplex PCR; TCRdb lists only in-frame clones, some missing. In the table there are approximately 150,000 clones, around 88% of which are singletons. Time point described: blood 4 weeks post-SBRT, at nephrectomy. Described treatment: 15 Gy SBRT to primary tumor, nephrectomy 4 weeks later. The source material was blood, sampled from a patient whose treatment included radiotherapy and nephrectomy. All receptors come from a woman in her forties or fifties with renal cell carcinoma.

V and J are TRBV16 and TRBJ1-4, with 7 bases matching TRBD1. The CDR3 runs 15 residues. With V trimmed by 0 bases and J by 5 bases, 3 bases remained unmatched. CDR1 and CDR2 (germline): KGHSY, FQNENV. DNA of the CDR3: TGTGCCAGCAGCCAATCCCGGACAGGCAATGAAAAACTGTTTTTT. Translated, it gives CASSQSRTGNEKLFF.

The chain has TRBV4-3 and TRBJ2-4; possible D gene TRBD2, 6 bases. Deletions cut 0 bases from V and 7 bases from J, with 19 bases between. The germline CDR1 and CDR2 sequences are LGHNA and YSLEER. CDR3 length: 17 amino acids. The CDR3 region has the DNA TGCGCCAGCAGCCAAGAGTACGGAACTGGGGGGAACAACATTCAGTACTTC. Its protein is CASSQEYGTGGNNIQYF.

The chain couples TRBV27 to TRBJ1-5; D ambiguous. CDR1 is MNHEY, CDR2 SMNVEV, per germline (reference sequence). The CDR3 has 15 residues. Trimming took 2 bases from V and 0 from J, leaving 8 bases between them. The DNA of the CDR3 is TGTGCCAGCAGTTTAGGACGGTATAGCAATCAGCCCCAGCATTTT. Residues: CASSLGRYSNQPQHF.

This clone was seen once. This chain connects TRBV2 to TRBJ2-1, with D possibly being TRBD2 (7 bases). Per the germline V gene, CDR1 is SNHLY and CDR2 is FYNNEI. Trimming took off 6 bases at V and 2 bases at J, with 8 bases between the two ends. The CDR3 has 13 amino acids. The CDR3 protein is CASRGGPYNEQFF. The CDR3 coding sequence is TGTGCCAGCAGGGGGGGGCCCTACAATGAGCAGTTCTTC.

The chain uses TRBV7-9 and TRBJ1-2; D unclear. Trimming stripped 5 bases from V and 3 bases from J, with 10 bases between. Germline CDR1 and CDR2: SEHNR and FQNEAQ (reference sequence). This CDR3 has 13 residues. CDR3 nucleotide sequence: TGTGCCAGCAGCCACCAATGGGACTATGGCTACACCTTC. Protein sequence: CASSHQWDYGYTF.

This clone has a single count. The V and J genes are TRBV10-2 and TRBJ2-3; D may be TRBD2 (5 bases). CDR3 length equals 14 residues. Trimming cost V 3 bases and J 2 bases, with 9 bases left between them. Germline CDR1 WSHSY, CDR2 SAAADI. In DNA, the CDR3 is TGCGCCAGCAGTGACGTCGGGGTCACAGATACGCAGTATTTT. Its protein is CASSDVGVTDTQYF.

The chain carries TRBV12-5 and TRBJ2-1, with TRBD2 as a possible D gene (7 bases). Trimming stripped 5 bases from V and 8 bases from J, with 22 bases between. The CDR3 spans 16 residues. Germline V lookup: CDR1 LGHNT, CDR2 FRNRAP. CDR3 loop: CASGPHGRGPSHEQFF. Written as DNA, the CDR3 is TGTGCTAGTGGTCCGCACGGGCGGGGGCCCTCACATGAGCAGTTCTTC. Supplemented by reference TRBV12-5 and TRBJ2-1, the full variable domain reads DARVTQTPRHKVTEMGQEVTMRCQPILGHNTVFWYRQTMMQGLELLAYFRNRAPLDDSGMPKDRFSAEMPDATLATLKIQPSEPRDSAVYFCASGPHGRGPSHEQFFGPGTRLTVL.

This clone was observed a single time. V gene TRBV5-5 combines with J gene TRBJ1-4; 7 bases agree with TRBD1. The CDR3 has 16 residues. The germline V gene has CDR1 SGHKS and CDR2 YYEKEE (reference sequence). The J segment lost 8 bases and the V segment lost 3 bases, leaving 13 bases of the junction unmatched. Written as DNA, the CDR3 is TGTGCCAGCAGCTCCACTACCCGACAGGGATGGGAAAAACTGTTTTTT. This gives the protein CASSSTTRQGWEKLFF.

The chain has TRBV7-2 and TRBJ2-1, with TRBD2 identical over 10 bases. V shed 0 bases, J shed 4 bases, and the junction held 9 bases outside the gene matches. The CDR3 is 18 residues long. Germline CDR1 SGHTA, CDR2 FQGNSA. Here the CDR3 reads CASSLAHTLAGFYNEQFF. The DNA for the CDR3 is TGTGCCAGCAGCTTAGCCCACACACTAGCGGGGTTTTACAATGAGCAGTTCTTC. The whole variable domain, filled in from reference TRBV7-2 and TRBJ2-1, reads GAGVSQSPSNKVTEKGKDVELRCDPISGHTALYWYRQSLGQGLEFLIYFQGNSAPDKSGLPSDRFSAERTGGSVSTLTIQRTQQEDSAVYLCASSLAHTLAGFYNEQFFGPGTRLTVL.

The V call is TRBV5-4, the J call TRBJ2-3, with a tentative D call TRBD1 (6 bases). This CDR3 is 16 amino acids long. CDR1 SGHNT and CDR2 YYREEE come from the germline V gene (reference sequence). V was trimmed by 4 bases and J by 4 bases, leaving 19 bases between them. CDR3 coding DNA: TGTGCCAGCAGCCCCGGCAAGTCCAGGGGATCAGATACGCAGTATTTT. This gives the protein CASSPGKSRGSDTQYF.

The count of this clone is one. This chain links TRBV28 with TRBJ1-4; 7 nucleotides align to TRBD1. The CDR3 is 16 residues long. V lost 5 bases to trimming and J lost 10 bases; unmatched junction nucleotides: 16. Germline V gives CDR1 MDHEN, CDR2 SYDVKM. The DNA for the CDR3 is TGTGCCAGCAGTCCCCCGAGACAGGGTCCTCCGGGAAAACTGTTTTTT. Amino acid sequence: CASSPPRQGPPGKLFF.

The genes are TRBV18 and TRBJ1-5; TRBD1 is a possible D gene (6 bases). The V gene's germline CDR1 is KGHSH and CDR2 LQKENI. V was clipped by 2 bases and J by 5 bases, with 13 bases between them. The CDR3 is made up of 15 amino acids. The CDR3 sequence is CASSPGGAIDQPQHF. The CDR3 nucleotides read TGTGCCAGCTCACCAGGGGGGGCGATCGATCAGCCCCAGCATTTT.

In this sample, this clone turned up a few times. This rearrangement joins TRBV28 to TRBJ1-1; 10 nucleotides agree with TRBD1. The CDR3 has 12 residues. Trimming at V came to 9 bases and at J to 8 bases, leaving 6 bases not matched to a gene. Germline CDR1 reads MDHEN; CDR2 reads SYDVKM. Written as DNA, the CDR3 is TGTGCCAGTAGGACAGGGGGTAAGGAAGCTTTCTTT. Its translation is CASRTGGKEAFF.

This clone was picked up one time. The V gene is TRBV4-3, the J gene TRBJ2-7; 10 nucleotides line up with TRBD1. Germline V gene lookup returns CDR1 LGHNA and CDR2 YSLEER. With 2 bases clipped from V and 7 bases from J, the junction kept 11 bases outside the gene matches. The CDR3 has 16 residues. The CDR3: CASSQIPGTGAYEQYF. In DNA form, the CDR3 reads TGCGCCAGCAGCCAAATACCCGGGACAGGGGCTTATGAGCAGTACTTC.

V is TRBV6-5 and J is TRBJ1-1; D call uncertain. This CDR3 has 13 residues. Deletions cut 5 bases from V and 2 bases from J, with 9 bases between. Looked up from germline, CDR1 is MNHEY and CDR2 is SVGAGI. CDR3: CASSLTVNTEAFF. The CDR3 DNA sequence: TGTGCCAGCAGTCTTACAGTTAACACTGAAGCTTTCTTT.

The V and J genes are TRBV10-3 and TRBJ2-5; 11 nucleotides align to TRBD1. The ends lost 3 bases at V and 4 bases at J; junction bases unmatched: 4. Germline CDR1 is ENHRY and CDR2 is SYGVKD. The length of the CDR3 is 15 residues. CDR3 nucleotide sequence: TGTGCCATCAGTGATGGACAGGGGGCGGGAGAGACCCAGTACTTC. As protein: CAISDGQGAGETQYF.

In this sample, this clone turned up once. This chain connects TRBV6-1 to TRBJ2-1; 8 bases agree with TRBD2. The CDR3 runs 13 residues. With 10 bases clipped from V and 4 bases from J, the junction kept 6 bases outside the gene matches. CDR1 and CDR2 from the germline V gene are MNHNS and SASEGT. The chain's CDR3 is CATTSGAYNEQFF. For the CDR3, the DNA is TGTGCCACCACTAGCGGAGCGTACAATGAGCAGTTCTTC.

This clone was seen only once. This chain uses TRBV5-6 with TRBJ2-1, with 9 bases fitting TRBD1. CDR3 length: 15 residues. Germline loops: CDR1 SGHDT, CDR2 YYEEEE. The ends lost 0 bases at V and 9 bases at J; junction bases unmatched: 7. DNA of the CDR3: TGTGCCAGCAGCTTGGGGGGACAGGGTACCTCTGAGCAGTTCTTC. Translating gives CASSLGGQGTSEQFF. The variable domain in full, with the rest retrieved from reference TRBV5-6 and TRBJ2-1, is DAGVTQSPTHLIKTRGQQVTLRCSPKSGHDTVSWYQQALGQGPQFIFQYYEEEERQRGNFPDRFSGHQFPNYSSELNVNALLLGDSALYLCASSLGGQGTSEQFFGPGTRLTVL.

V gene TRBV14 combines with J gene TRBJ2-7; 14 bases align to TRBD2. CDR3 length: 16 residues. The germline CDR1 and CDR2 sequences are SGHDN and FVKESK. Germline trimming cut 4 bases from V and 2 bases from J; bases unmatched to any gene: 4. The CDR3 sequence is CASSRGTSGSAYEQYF. The CDR3 DNA reads as TGTGCCAGCAGCCGAGGGACTAGCGGGAGTGCCTACGAGCAGTACTTC.

This rearrangement joins TRBV6-1 to TRBJ1-1, with D hard to call. The germline V and J ends were trimmed by 6 bases and 4 bases, with 15 bases remaining between them. The CDR3 runs 14 residues. Germline CDR1 is MNHNS and CDR2 is SASEGT. DNA of the CDR3: TGTGCCAGCAGGGACGAGCAAAGAGCCACTGAAGCTTTCTTT. Protein: CASRDEQRATEAFF.

Note on this clone: Other DNA sequences in this sample translate to the same CDR3. The chain has TRBV5-1 and TRBJ2-1, with a possible D match to TRBD1 (5 bases). CDR1 and CDR2 (germline): SGHRS, YFSETQ. This CDR3 region has 14 residues. Trimming left V 0 bases short and J 8 bases short, with 12 bases between. As DNA, the CDR3 is TGCGCCAGCAGCTTGGGCACTGTAGGGGATGAGCAGTTCTTC. It codes for CASSLGTVGDEQFF.

The chain joins TRBV9 to TRBJ1-1, with 10 bases that match TRBD1. V shed 4 bases and J 6 bases; nucleotides not matched to a gene: 6. Germline V gives CDR1 SGDLS, CDR2 YYNGEE. The CDR3 runs to 14 residues. The CDR3 sequence: CASSTEDRGSEAFF. DNA for the CDR3: TGTGCCAGCAGCACCGAGGACAGGGGGTCTGAAGCTTTCTTT.

The CDR3 DNA reads as TGCGCCAGCACCATAATTCCGGGGGCAGCTGGCGAGCAGTACTTC. Protein product: CASTIIPGAAGEQYF. V gene TRBV5-1 combines with J gene TRBJ2-7; D may match TRBD1 or TRBD2 (6 bases each). V was shortened by 6 bases and J by 6 bases, with 22 bases between the two germline ends. Germline V gene sequence: CDR1 SGHRS, CDR2 YFSETQ. The CDR3 sequence is 15 residues long.

The chain combines TRBV6-6 with TRBJ2-5; maybe TRBD2 (5 bases). The CDR3 covers 15 residues. Germline CDR1 is MNHNY and CDR2 is SVGAGI (reference sequence). Between the trimmed V and J ends, which lost 2 bases and 4 bases, there was a span of 14 bases. Here the CDR3 DNA reads TGTGCCAGCAGTTACAACAGCGGATTGGTAGAGACCCAGTACTTC. Translation: CASSYNSGLVETQYF.

This clone was recorded a few times. The rearrangement uses TRBV6-5 and TRBJ1-1; D remains ambiguous. V was pared by 6 bases and J by 1 base, with 9 bases between. Germline CDR1 MNHEY, CDR2 SVGAGI. This CDR3 is built from 13 residues. Written as DNA, the CDR3 is TGTGCCAGCAGGGAAAATGCGAACACTGAAGCTTTCTTT. Translating gives CASRENANTEAFF.

The genes are TRBV28 and TRBJ1-2, with D tentatively TRBD1 (6 bases). The V gene's germline CDR1 is MDHEN and CDR2 SYDVKM. This CDR3 spans 13 amino acids. Trimming left V 5 bases short and J 7 bases short, with 14 bases between. CDR3 bases: TGTGCCAGCAGTCCCCCAGGGGCGATTGGCTACACCTTC. As protein: CASSPPGAIGYTF.

Notes on this clone: Other DNA sequences in the sample encode the same CDR3. This chain connects TRBV28 to TRBJ2-7; D gene ambiguous. Per the germline V gene, CDR1 is MDHEN and CDR2 is SYDVKM. CDR3 length equals 13 residues. V was clipped by 2 bases and J by 0 bases, with 5 bases between them. CDR3 in amino acids: CASSLRSSYEQYF. As DNA, the CDR3 is TGTGCCAGCAGTTTACGGAGCTCCTACGAGCAGTACTTC.